The 11 T cell receptor beta chains listed next were all sequenced from one sample in a study of read filtering for tumor transcriptome and immune sequencing. This library used around 400 ng RNA and molecular barcoded adaptors spanning alpha/delta and beta/gamma chains. MiXCR was run by TCRdb on the reads, yielding one entry per CDR3 protein. The table records 100,000 to 150,000 distinct CDR3 sequences, less than 15% of them present only once. Source material: a population of CD138-negative cells sorted from bone marrow. All receptors come from a donor at least 40 years old with multiple myeloma.

Ten or more counts support this clonotype. CDR3 protein: CASSQDLGTSGVSSYNEQFF. In DNA, the CDR3 is TGCGCCAGCAGCCAAGATTTGGGGACTAGCGGGGTGAGCTCCTACAATGAGCAGTTCTTC. J is TRBJ2-1 and V is TRBV4-1; TRBD2 matches 13 bases. With V trimmed by 0 bases and J by 0 bases, 8 bases remained unmatched. The CDR3 runs 20 residues. The germline gives CDR1 MGHRA, CDR2 YSYEKL.

This clonotype was detected many times. The gene calls are TRBV24-1 and TRBJ2-5, with unresolved D. The CDR3 runs to 13 residues. In germline, CDR1 is KGHDR, CDR2 SFDVKD. V gave up 0 bases and J gave up 7 bases, with 8 bases separating them. The CDR3 nucleotides read TGTGCCACCAGTGATTTGCAAGTAGGGACCCAGTACTTC. The encoded protein is CATSDLQVGTQYF.

This clonotype was recorded many times. The chain recombines TRBV5-1 with TRBJ2-3; TRBD1 aligns across 7 bases. Germline lookup yields CDR1 SGHRS and CDR2 YFSETQ. The J segment lost 6 bases and the V segment lost 4 bases, leaving 8 bases of the junction unmatched. The length of the CDR3 is 14 residues. The CDR3 region has the DNA TGCGCCAGCAGCCCCGAAGGGGGCAGGGATACGCAGTATTTT. This codes for CASSPEGGRDTQYF.

This clonotype came up many times. The gene calls are TRBV5-1 and TRBJ1-1, with D maybe TRBD1 (6 bases). The CDR3 sequence is 15 residues long. Trimming removed 0 bases at V and 3 bases at J, with 12 bases between. CDR1 is SGHRS and CDR2 is YFSETQ in the germline V gene. The CDR3 region has the DNA TGCGCCAGCAGCTTGGATCTGGGGGCGGACACTGAAGCTTTCTTT. The encoded protein is CASSLDLGADTEAFF.

This clonotype has at least ten counts. This sequence joins TRBV29-1 and TRBJ2-5, with TRBD1 matching 10 bases. The CDR3 totals 16 residues. With V trimmed by 2 bases and J by 1 base, 7 bases remained unmatched. CDR1 and CDR2 from the germline V gene are SQVTM and ANQGSEA. The CDR3 DNA reads as TGCAGCGTTGAAAGACAGGGGGCGAGCGCCCAAGAGACCCAGTACTTC. Protein: CSVERQGASAQETQYF.

Details on this clonotype: This may arise from a read error, as a much more abundant clone is one base away. V usage is TRBV29-1 and J usage is TRBJ2-3; 7 positions match TRBD2. Germline CDR1 reads SQVTM; CDR2 reads ANQGSEA. The CDR3 totals 14 residues. The CDR3 loop reads CSVSLATSTDTRYF. The CDR3 coding sequence is TGCAGCGTATCTCTAGCGACTAGCACAGATACGCGGTATTTT.

This clonotype was picked up many times. The gene calls are TRBV29-1 and TRBJ2-5; possible D gene TRBD1, 5 bases. This CDR3 is built from 12 residues. V lost 4 bases and J lost 5, with 11 bases in between. Germline loops: CDR1 SQVTM, CDR2 ANQGSEA. The CDR3 is CSVALSGETQYF. The CDR3, as DNA: TGCAGCGTTGCATTGTCAGGGGAGACCCAGTACTTC.

Points on this clonotype: The junction departs from the called germline gene at one end, perhaps through a read error. The V gene is TRBV29-1, the J gene TRBJ2-2, with D possibly matching TRBD2 (5 bases). There are 14 residues in the CDR3. Looked up from germline, CDR1 is SQVTM and CDR2 is ANQGSEA. CDR3 nucleotides: TGCAGCGTGGGCCCGAGTCGTTTCACCGGGGAGCTGCTTTTT. Amino acids: CSVGPSRFTGELLF.

This clonotype was seen repeatedly, ten times or more. The rearrangement uses TRBV6-2 or TRBV6-3 and TRBJ1-1, with D possibly TRBD1 on 5 matching bases. The V gene's germline CDR1 is MNHEY and CDR2 SVGEGT. V lost 7 bases to trimming and J lost 5 bases, with 29 bases between them. The CDR3 is 18 amino acids. The DNA for the CDR3 is TGTGCCAGCATCTACAAGTCAGGGAAGATGACTTGGGGAACTGAAGCTTTCTTT. Its protein product is CASIYKSGKMTWGTEAFF.

This clonotype was seen more than once but under ten times. The rearrangement links TRBV19 to TRBJ1-5; D may be TRBD1 (5 bases). CDR1 is LNHDA, CDR2 SQIVND, per germline (reference sequence). Deletions cut 9 bases from V and 9 bases from J, with 18 bases between. This CDR3 spans 13 amino acids. CDR3 bases: TGTGCCAGCAACCGGGACCAATCTTGGCCCCAGCATTTT. This sequence encodes CASNRDQSWPQHF.

Only one count was recorded for this clonotype. This is likely a read error, given that the CDR3 carries no conserved phenylalanine or tryptophan at its end. The rearrangement links TRBV6-5 to TRBJ1-4; D is undetermined. The CDR3 is 13 residues long. Germline-derived CDR1 and CDR2 are MNHEY and SVGAGI. As DNA, the CDR3 is TGTGTCAGCAGTTACAGTGGTTATGAAAAACTGTTTTCT. This encodes CVSSYSGYEKLFS.